The TCR beta chain described here comes from a study of blood T cell repertoires in COVID-19 (dated by TCRdb to 2020 to 2022). Concerning the study at large: Samples from collaborators originated in the United States, Italy and Spain and spanned both the acute and convalescent phases of COVID-19. The prospective study material was composed of cDNA or gDNA derived from T cells, B-cell-depleted T cells, or PBMCs. The dataset comprised deeply sampled blood TCRbeta repertoires from subjects exposed to, actively infected with, or recovered from COVID-19. The repertoires were released in a freely available public database meant as a resource for research on the immune response to SARS-CoV-2. Samples came from the ongoing ImmuneRACE study (first 160 participants) plus 1,254 subjects from 6 global collaborators. The sample metadata nearly always contained a de-identified subject ID, COVID-19 status, age in years and sex. Where available, HLA class I and class II types were taken from metadata supplied by the sample provider and were not determined by assay-based typing.

Via the germline V gene (reference sequence), CDR1 is GTSNPN and CDR2 SVGIG. Reading from cysteine to phenylalanine, the CDR3 counts 17 amino acids. The entry retains the CDR3 DNA only, 51 bases that are in frame from base 1. Germline trimming: 0 bases from V, 8 bases from J; junction bases outside gene matches: 11. On this clone itself: It has no known antigen specificity. No much larger clone is present one base from it, and per-base qualities are unavailable.

TCRbeta CDR3 regions were amplified from genomic DNA using the immunoSEQ Assay, a bias-controlled multiplex PCR. In the paper's pipeline: The number of nucleated cells in each sample was estimated by amplification of reference gene primers within the assay. To quantify the absolute abundance of each unique TCRbeta CDR3 rearrangement, sequence reads were collapsed and filtered. For each sample, productive Simpson clonality was calculated by taking the square root of Simpson's diversity index across productive rearrangements. TCRdb mirrors the immuneACCESS table, restricted to in-frame sequences. Some clones are absent from its copies; in checked studies, under half trace to an unresolved V gene, and the reason for the others is unknown. V, J and clone size are those of that table, while D and trimming were read from the DNA. The sample table records 280,000 or so clones; 75% to 90% of these occur just once. The ten largest clones add up to roughly 2.6% of the sample.

The paper as a whole reports these results and caveats: How much clinical and demographic metadata was included differed by source and by participant, and the metadata was provided uncurated.

Enrolling through a virtual design, the prospective study's participants ranged in age from roughly 18 to 95 years and lived across some 23 United States geographic areas. In the prospective study, cohorts were assigned on the basis of participant-reported clinical history obtained from a screening survey and a study questionnaire. Recovered participants in ImmuneRACE Cohort 3 were defined as having two consecutive negative NP/OP PCR tests, clearance from a healthcare professional, or resolution of symptoms. In the prospective study, mobile phlebotomists collected whole blood, serum and a nasopharyngeal or oropharyngeal swab from each participant. Prospective study participants could optionally give additional blood draws and questionnaires over an approximately 2-month period. Prospective study blood samples were shipped either frozen or at room temperature before DNA extraction.

This sequence originates from a woman aged 45 to 65 who had recovered from COVID-19. The specimen was PBMCs or T cells enriched from blood (not recorded which). Recombination connected TRBV30 to TRBJ1-6; TRBD1 agrees with 9 junctional bases. Here is the DNA: TGTGCCTGGAGTGTATTAAGTGGTGGGACAGGGTATTCACCCCTCCACTTT. This yields the protein CAWSVLSGGTGYSPLHF.